The table lists the clone carrying this T cell receptor beta chain with a few counts. Its antigen is unknown. This specimen belongs to a study of identical twins. Each CDR3 protein gets one entry after TCRdb re-called the 5' RACE reads with MiXCR. The data show hundreds of thousands of distinct CDR3 sequences, around 12% seen once. Study-wide results and caveats: Compared with models, monozygotic twins showed more out-of-frame TCR alpha sharing.

This CDR3 is built from 15 residues. V gave up 1 base and J gave up 8 bases, with 15 bases separating them. Germline V gives CDR1 MGHRA, CDR2 YSYEKL. The sample also formed part of further work on yellow fever vaccine responses in identical twins.

The TCR was taken from a woman aged 18 to 35 in good health. The source material was CD8+ T cells sorted from blood. The chain combines TRBV4-1 with TRBJ2-1; D is perhaps TRBD1 (6 bases). CDR3 residues: CASSQVGAVGYEQFF. In nucleotides, the CDR3 is TGCGCCAGCAGCCAAGTGGGGGCCGTGGGGTATGAGCAGTTCTTC.